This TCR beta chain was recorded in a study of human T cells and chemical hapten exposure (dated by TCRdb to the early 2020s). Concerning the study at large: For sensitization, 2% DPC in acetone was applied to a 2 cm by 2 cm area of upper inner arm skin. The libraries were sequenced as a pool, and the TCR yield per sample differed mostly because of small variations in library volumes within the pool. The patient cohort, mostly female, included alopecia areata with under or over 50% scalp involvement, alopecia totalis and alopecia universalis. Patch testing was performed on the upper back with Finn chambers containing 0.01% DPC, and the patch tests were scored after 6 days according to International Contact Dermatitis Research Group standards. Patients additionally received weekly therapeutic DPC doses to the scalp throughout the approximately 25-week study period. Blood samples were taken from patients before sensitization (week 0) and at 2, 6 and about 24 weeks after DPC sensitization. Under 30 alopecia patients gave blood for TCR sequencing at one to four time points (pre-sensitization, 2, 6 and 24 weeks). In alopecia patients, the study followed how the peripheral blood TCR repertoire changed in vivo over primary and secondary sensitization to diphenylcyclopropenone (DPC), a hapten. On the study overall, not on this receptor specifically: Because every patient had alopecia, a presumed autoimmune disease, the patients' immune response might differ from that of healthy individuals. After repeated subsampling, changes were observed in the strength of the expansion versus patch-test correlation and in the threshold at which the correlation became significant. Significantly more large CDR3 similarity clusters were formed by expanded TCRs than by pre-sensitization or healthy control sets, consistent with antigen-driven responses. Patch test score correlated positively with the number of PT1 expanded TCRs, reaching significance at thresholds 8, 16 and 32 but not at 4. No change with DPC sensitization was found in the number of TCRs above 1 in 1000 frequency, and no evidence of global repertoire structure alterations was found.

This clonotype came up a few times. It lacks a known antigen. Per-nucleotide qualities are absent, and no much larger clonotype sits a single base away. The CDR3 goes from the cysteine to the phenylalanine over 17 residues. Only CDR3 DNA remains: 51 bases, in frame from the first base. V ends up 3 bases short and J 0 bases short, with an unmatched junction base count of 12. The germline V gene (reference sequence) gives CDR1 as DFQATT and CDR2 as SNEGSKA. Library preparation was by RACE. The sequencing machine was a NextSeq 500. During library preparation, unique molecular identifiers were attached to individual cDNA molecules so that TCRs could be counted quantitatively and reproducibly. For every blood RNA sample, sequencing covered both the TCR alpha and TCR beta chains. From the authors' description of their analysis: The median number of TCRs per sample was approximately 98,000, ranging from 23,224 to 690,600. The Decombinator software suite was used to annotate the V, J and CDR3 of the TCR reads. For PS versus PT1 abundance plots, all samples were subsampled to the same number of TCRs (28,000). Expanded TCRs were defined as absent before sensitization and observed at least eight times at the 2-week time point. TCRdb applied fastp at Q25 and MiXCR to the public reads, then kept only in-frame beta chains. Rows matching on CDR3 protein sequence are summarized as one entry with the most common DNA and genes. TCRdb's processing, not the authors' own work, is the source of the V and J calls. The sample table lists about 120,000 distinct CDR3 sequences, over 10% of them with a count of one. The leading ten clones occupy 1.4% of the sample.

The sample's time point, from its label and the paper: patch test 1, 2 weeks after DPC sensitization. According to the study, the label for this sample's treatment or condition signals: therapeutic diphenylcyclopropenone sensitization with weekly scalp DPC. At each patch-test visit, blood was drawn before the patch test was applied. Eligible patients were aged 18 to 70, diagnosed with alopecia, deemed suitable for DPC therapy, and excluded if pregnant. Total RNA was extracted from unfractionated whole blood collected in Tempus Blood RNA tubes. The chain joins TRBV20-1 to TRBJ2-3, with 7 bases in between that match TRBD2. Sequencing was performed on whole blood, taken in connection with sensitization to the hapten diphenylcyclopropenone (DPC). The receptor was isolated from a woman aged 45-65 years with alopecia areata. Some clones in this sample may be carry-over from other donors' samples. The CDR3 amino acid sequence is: CSASKASSGKSTDTQYF. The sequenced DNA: TGCAGTGCTAGTAAGGCCTCGAGCGGGAAAAGCACAGATACGCAGTATTTT.